This TCR beta chain was observed in a study of T cells in localized non-small cell lung cancer. Germline V gives CDR1 SEHNR, CDR2 FQNEAQ (reference sequence). The CDR3 is made up of 14 amino acids. V dropped 5 bases and J dropped 8 bases, with 15 bases sitting between them. This clone was seen a few times. Sequenced by immunoSEQ multiplex PCR; TCRdb stores in-frame clones only, minus some. The sample carries about 18,000 clones, about 85% recorded once. This TCR derives from an older female donor with stage I lung adenocarcinoma. The sequenced sample was peripheral blood, obtained before any cancer treatment. This chain connects TRBV7-9 to TRBJ1-4; D not certain. CDR3 sequence (DNA): TGTGCCAGCAGCCCCCGATCCCCGGGAGAAAAACTGTTTTTT. It encodes CASSPRSPGEKLFF.